These T cell receptor beta chains were read from a single sample in a study of OX40 agonist ivuxolimab in advanced cancers. Produced via immunoSEQ multiplex PCR; TCRdb's table is partial and in-frame only. The data hold 90,000 or so clones, with about 91% observed a single time. The sequencing used CD4+ or CD8+ T cells sorted from blood, collected in a trial of the OX40 agonist ivuxolimab. Source of these receptors: an adult with an advanced solid tumor such as melanoma, head and neck, liver or kidney cancer. The CDR3 runs from the conserved cysteine through the conserved F or W. A D gene is named only where the DNA matches it firmly. Clone size is given for some rows only: seen once, a few or many times, or a class if the clone is expanded.

v_call	d_call	j_call	clone_size	cdr3_nt	cdr3_aa
TRBV5-1	-	TRBJ2-5	once	TGCGCCAGCAGCTTGAGCAGGGAGCCTCAAGAGACCCAGTACTTC	CASSLSREPQETQYF
TRBV7-3	-	TRBJ2-5	-	TGTGCCAGCAGCCGCTCGGCCGCCGGTAGAGAGACCCAGTACTTC	CASSRSAAGRETQYF
TRBV7-9	-	TRBJ1-1	few	TGTGCCAGCAGCTTAGTTACGGACATTGAAGCTTTCTTT	CASSLVTDIEAFF
TRBV11-3	TRBD1	TRBJ1-1	-	TGTGCCACCCAAAGGGGACAGGCGAACACTGAAGCTTTCTTT	CATQRGQANTEAFF
TRBV6-5	TRBD2	TRBJ2-5	-	TGTGCCAGCAGTTTCGGACTAGCGGAAGGGGGAGAGACCCAGTACTTC	CASSFGLAEGGETQYF
TRBV19	-	TRBJ1-2	-	TGTGCCAGTAGCCGCAACTATGGCTACACCTTC	CASSRNYGYTF
TRBV9	-	TRBJ1-3	-	TGTGCCAGCACCCCAGACCTGGGGGGAAACACCATATATTTT	CASTPDLGGNTIYF
TRBV2	TRBD2	TRBJ2-7	-	TGTGCCAGCAAAGGGGCGGGAGGGACCTACGAGCAGTACTTC	CASKGAGGTYEQYF
TRBV2	-	TRBJ2-7	-	TGTGCCAGCAGGCCTATGTCCTACGAGCAGTACTTC	CASRPMSYEQYF
TRBV5-1	TRBD2	TRBJ2-2	-	TGCGCCAGCAGTCGGGAACTAGCGGGAGGGCCCTCCGGGGAGCTGTTTTTT	CASSRELAGGPSGELFF
TRBV28	TRBD1	TRBJ1-5	few	TGTGCCAGCAGACAGACAGGGGGCGCGGGCAATCAGCCCCAGCATTTT	CASRQTGGAGNQPQHF
TRBV6-6	-	TRBJ1-3	-	TGTGCCAGCGTCGGGGCTGGAAACACCATATATTTT	CASVGAGNTIYF
TRBV15	TRBD2	TRBJ2-7	-	TGTGCCACCAGCAGAGAGGGGGGGTCCTACGAGCAGTACTTC	CATSREGGSYEQYF
TRBV30	-	TRBJ2-7	-	TGTGCCTGGAGTTTCGGGTACGAGCAGTACTTC	CAWSFGYEQYF
TRBV6-5	TRBD2	TRBJ2-7	-	TGTGCCAGCAGATCACCACCCCCAAGCGGGAGCCCGTACTTC	CASRSPPPSGSPYF
TRBV5-1	-	TRBJ2-5	-	TGCGCCAGCAGCTTGTTGTTAGAAGAGACCCAGTACTTC	CASSLLLEETQYF
TRBV6-5	-	TRBJ2-3	-	TGTGCCAGCAGTTACTCGAGAGGGGCGGGTTTCGATACGCAGTATTTT	CASSYSRGAGFDTQYF
TRBV5-4	-	TRBJ2-3	-	TGTGCCAGCGGACTGAGCTCGGGGATGGGTACGCAGTATTTT	CASGLSSGMGTQYF
TRBV7-9	-	TRBJ2-3	-	TGTGCCAGCAGCTCTACCTACGCAGATACGCAGTATTTT	CASSSTYADTQYF
TRBV9	TRBD1	TRBJ2-2	-	TGTGCCAGCAGGGGACAGGGGGACACCGGGGAGCTGTTTTTT	CASRGQGDTGELFF
TRBV6-1	TRBD1	TRBJ1-5	-	TGTGCCAGCAGTCCATTGGGACAGAGCAATCAGCCCCAGCATTTT	CASSPLGQSNQPQHF
TRBV6-1	-	TRBJ1-4	-	TGTGCCAGCAGTGAAGCTACAGGTAGTAATGAAAAACTGTTTTTT	CASSEATGSNEKLFF
TRBV7-2	TRBD1	TRBJ1-2	-	TGTGCCAGCAGCTCAGGGGGCGCGGGCTATGGCTACACCTTC	CASSSGGAGYGYTF
TRBV27	TRBD2	TRBJ2-1	-	TGTGCCAGAGACGCCTCAGCGGGAGGTGACAATGAGCAGTTCTTC	CARDASAGGDNEQFF
TRBV7-8	-	TRBJ2-7	-	TGTGCCAGCAGCTTAGGGGTCGGGGCCTTCGAGCAGTACTTC	CASSLGVGAFEQYF
TRBV9	TRBD2	TRBJ2-3	once	TGTGCCAGCAGCCCCGGGGGGAGGGGAGGAGATACGCAGTATTTT	CASSPGGRGGDTQYF
TRBV11-2	TRBD1	TRBJ2-3	-	TGTGCCAGCAGCTTAGGACAGGGGACAGATACGCAGTATTTT	CASSLGQGTDTQYF
TRBV27	-	TRBJ2-1	-	TGTGCCAGCAGTTTTGACGTGGGTGGGACTGAGCAGTTCTTC	CASSFDVGGTEQFF
TRBV6-6	-	TRBJ2-1	-	TGTGCCAGCTTCCAGCGGGCGGGGAATGAGCAGTTCTTC	CASFQRAGNEQFF
TRBV19	TRBD2	TRBJ2-1	-	TGTGCCAGTAGTATTGTGTCTAGCGGGAGTCATCCCTATGAGCAGTTCTTC	CASSIVSSGSHPYEQFF
TRBV4-3	-	TRBJ1-6	-	TGCGCCAGCAGCCAAGAACCCAGGGGAAATTCACCCCTCCACTTT	CASSQEPRGNSPLHF
TRBV7-3	TRBD2	TRBJ2-5	-	TGTGCCAGCAGCACCGGCCGTCCGGGAGGAAGAGAGACCCAGTACTTC	CASSTGRPGGRETQYF